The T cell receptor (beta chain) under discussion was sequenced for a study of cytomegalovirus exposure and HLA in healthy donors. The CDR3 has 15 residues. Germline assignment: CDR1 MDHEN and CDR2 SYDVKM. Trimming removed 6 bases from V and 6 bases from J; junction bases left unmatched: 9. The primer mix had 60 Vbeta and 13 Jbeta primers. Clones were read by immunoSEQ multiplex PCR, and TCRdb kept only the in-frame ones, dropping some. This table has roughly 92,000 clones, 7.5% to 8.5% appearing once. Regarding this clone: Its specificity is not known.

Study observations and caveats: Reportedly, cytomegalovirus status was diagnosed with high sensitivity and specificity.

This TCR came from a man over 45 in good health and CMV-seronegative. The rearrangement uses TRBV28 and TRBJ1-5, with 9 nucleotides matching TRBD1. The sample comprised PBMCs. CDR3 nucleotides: TGTGCCAGCAGCTCACCGGGACAGGGTGGTCAGCCCCAGCATTTT. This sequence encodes CASSSPGQGGQPQHF. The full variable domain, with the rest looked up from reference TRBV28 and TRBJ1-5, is DVKVTQSSRYLVKRTGEKVFLECVQDMDHENMFWYRQDPGLGLRLIYFSYDVKMKEKGDIPEGYSVSREKKERFSLILESASTNQTSMYLCASSSPGQGGQPQHFGDGTRLSIL.